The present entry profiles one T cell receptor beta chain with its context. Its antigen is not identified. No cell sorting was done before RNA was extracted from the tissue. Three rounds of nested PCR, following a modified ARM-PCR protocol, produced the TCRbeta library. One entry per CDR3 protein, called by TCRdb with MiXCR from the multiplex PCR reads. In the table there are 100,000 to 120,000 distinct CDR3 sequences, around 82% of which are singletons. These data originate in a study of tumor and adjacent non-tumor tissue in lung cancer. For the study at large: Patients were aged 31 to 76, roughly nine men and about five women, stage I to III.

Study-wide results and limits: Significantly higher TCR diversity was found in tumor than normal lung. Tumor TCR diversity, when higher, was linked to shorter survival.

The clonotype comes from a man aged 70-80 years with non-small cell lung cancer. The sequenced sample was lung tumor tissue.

CDR3 DNA: TGTGCCAGCAGCTCACCCGGGCCATGTTCCTACAATGAGCAGTTCTTC. Translating gives CASSSPGPCSYNEQFF. This rearrangement joins TRBV6-5 to TRBJ2-1, with D uncertain. The V gene lost 6 bases and the J gene lost 1 base, with 16 bases spanning the gap. The CDR3 has 16 residues. Germline V gene data show CDR1 as MNHEY and CDR2 as SVGAGI.